What follows is one T cell receptor (beta chain) and its context. Antigen unknown. The CDR3 covers 15 residues. V trimming: 4 bases; J trimming: 5 bases; junction bases outside the gene matches: 7. Looked up from germline, CDR1 is SGDLS and CDR2 is YYNGEE. This record comes from a study of graft-versus-host responses after intestinal transplantation. Study-level information: The whole recipient group had anti-thymocyte globulin induction followed by tacrolimus and steroids for around 3 years.

Data came from immunoSEQ multiplex PCR; TCRdb stores just in-frame clones and leaves some out. The table lists 95,000 to 150,000 clones, 85% to 95% of them singletons. Study-wide results and caveats: Recipient-marrow GvH clones were detected, some having first appeared in ileum or blood.

This receptor was taken from a human donor who received an intestinal transplant. The chain couples TRBV9 to TRBJ2-2, with 8 bases that match TRBD2. The sample here was unstimulated CD4+ T cells sorted from spleen or lymph node cells, taken before intestinal transplant. The chain's CDR3 is CASSREGGMTGELFF. The CDR3 DNA reads as TGTGCCAGCAGCCGGGAGGGGGGCATGACCGGGGAGCTGTTTTTT.